Below, 14 T cell receptor beta chains from the same sample are listed, as sequenced in a study of beta chain features in type 1 diabetes. All of the isolated RNA was reverse transcribed, so expressed TCRB transcripts were sequenced. Repertoires were generated with immunoSEQ multiplex PCR, while TCRdb's copy carries only in-frame clones and drops some. The sample lists some 410,000 clones, 9.5% to 12% seen once, with approximately 0.05% in the top ten. The specimen sequenced was naive CD4+ T cells from blood. Receptors were obtained from a woman aged 18-30 years in good health.

V usage is TRBV30 and J usage is TRBJ1-1; possible D gene TRBD1, 5 bases. The germline V gene encodes CDR1 GTSNPN and CDR2 SVGIG (reference sequence). V shed 3 bases and J shed 5 bases, with 19 bases lying between them. CDR3 length equals 15 residues. The CDR3 loop is CAWSRAGLLRTEAFF. The CDR3 coding sequence is TGTGCCTGGAGCCGAGCGGGACTCCTGAGGACTGAAGCTTTCTTT. Full variable domain (remainder filled in from reference TRBV30 and TRBJ1-1): SQTIHQWPATLVQPVGSPLSLECTVEGTSNPNLYWYRQAAGRGLQLLFYSVGIGQISSEVPQNLSASRPQDRQFILSSKKLLLSDSGFYLCAWSRAGLLRTEAFFGQGTRLTVV.

V and J are TRBV2 and TRBJ2-1; 7 bases match TRBD1. This CDR3 contains 15 residues. CDR1 SNHLY and CDR2 FYNNEI come from the germline V gene. The junction had 11 bases not matched to a gene; V was cut back by 3 bases and J by 9 bases. CDR3 DNA: TGTGCCAGCAGTGAGAGGTTGTCAGGGGGTGGTGAGCAGTTCTTC. Residues: CASSERLSGGGEQFF.

The V gene is TRBV7-2, the J gene TRBJ2-5; 8 bases match TRBD1. After removal of 6 bases from V and 2 bases from J, the junction contained 8 bases not matched to a gene. The length of the CDR3 is 15 residues. Germline CDR1 is SGHTA and CDR2 is FQGNSA. The CDR3 nucleotides read TGTGCCAGCAGGCAGACAGGGGCCAGGCAAGAGACCCAGTACTTC. As protein: CASRQTGARQETQYF.

This chain connects TRBV29-1 to TRBJ1-1; 10 nucleotides line up with TRBD1. V shed 5 bases, J shed 4 bases, and the junction held 7 bases outside the gene matches. This CDR3 has 14 residues. Germline loops: CDR1 SQVTM, CDR2 ANQGSEA. CDR3 DNA sequence: TGCAGCGTTCGAAAAGACAGGGGGCCCACTGAAGCTTTCTTT. This codes for CSVRKDRGPTEAFF. Complete variable domain (other parts from reference TRBV29-1 and TRBJ1-1): SAVISQKPSRDICQRGTSLTIQCQVDSQVTMMFWYRQQPGQSLTLIATANQGSEATYESGFVIDKFPISRPNLTFSTLTVSNMSPEDSSIYLCSVRKDRGPTEAFFGQGTRLTVV.

This chain uses TRBV30 with TRBJ1-1; D gene ambiguous. V was shortened by 2 bases and J by 4 bases, with 11 bases between the two germline ends. The germline V gene has CDR1 GTSNPN and CDR2 SVGIG (reference sequence). The CDR3 has 13 amino acids. The DNA for the CDR3 is TGTGCCTGGAGTAACGCCGGAGGCACTGAAGCTTTCTTT. Translation: CAWSNAGGTEAFF.

The chain carries TRBV6-5 and TRBJ2-5; D may match TRBD1 or TRBD2 (5 bases each). Deletions cut 0 bases from V and 4 bases from J, with 12 bases between. CDR1 MNHEY and CDR2 SVGAGI come from the germline V gene. This CDR3 is built from 15 residues. The CDR3 sequence is CASSYSRAGPETQYF. CDR3 bases: TGTGCCAGCAGTTACTCGCGGGCAGGGCCAGAGACCCAGTACTTC.

A note on this clone: Other nucleotide sequences from this sample produce the same CDR3. The CDR3 reads CASSLGGLNTEAFF. In nucleotides, the CDR3 is TGTGCCAGCAGCTTGGGAGGACTTAACACTGAAGCTTTCTTT. The genes are TRBV7-3 and TRBJ1-1; D not resolved. CDR3 length: 14 amino acids. The germline CDR1 and CDR2 sequences are SGHTA and FQGTGA. V was shortened by 3 bases and J by 2 bases, with 10 bases between the two germline ends. Full variable domain (outside the CDR3, taken from reference TRBV7-3 and TRBJ1-1): GAGVSQTPSNKVTEKGKYVELRCDPISGHTALYWYRQSLGQGPEFLIYFQGTGAADDSGLPNDRFFAVRPEGSVSTLKIQRTERGDSAVYLCASSLGGLNTEAFFGQGTRLTVV.

Note on this clone: Since no conserved phenylalanine or tryptophan closes the CDR3, a read error is the likely cause. The DNA is left out, because the CDR3 cannot be placed on it with certainty; the CDR3 is given as TCRdb lists it. J is TRBJ2-7 and V is TRBV7-3. CDR1 is SGHTA and CDR2 is FQGTGA in the germline V gene. The CDR3 numbers 10 amino acids, ends counted. This CDR3 reads CARRRPRPYP.

This clone was counted a few times. The gene calls are TRBV7-9 and TRBJ2-7; D is ambiguous. Trimming removed 2 bases at V and 4 bases at J, with 12 bases between. Per the germline V gene, CDR1 is SEHNR and CDR2 is FQNEAQ (reference sequence). This CDR3 is 14 amino acids long. The CDR3 reads CASSLTPSSYEQYV. The CDR3 bases are TGTGCCAGCAGCTTAACCCCTTCATCTTACGAGCAGTACGTC.

This chain connects TRBV11-1 to TRBJ1-1; 8 bases fit TRBD1. After removal of 5 bases from V and 2 bases from J, the junction contained 10 bases not matched to a gene. The CDR3 runs 16 residues. The germline gives CDR1 SGHAT, CDR2 FQDESV (reference sequence). In nucleotides, the CDR3 is TGTGCCAGCAGCCCAAAGGGGCAGGGGGCTAACACTGAAGCTTTCTTT. It is translated as CASSPKGQGANTEAFF.

This clone was seen only a few times. This chain connects TRBV14 to TRBJ2-7, with 11 bases that match TRBD1. Germline loops: CDR1 SGHDN, CDR2 FVKESK. The CDR3 contains 17 residues. Trimming took 4 bases from V and 5 from J; bases not matched to a gene: 13. The CDR3 nucleotides are TGTGCCAGCAGCCCAAGGTTCCGGACAGGGGGCTCGGACGAGCAGTACTTC. It yields the protein CASSPRFRTGGSDEQYF.

The CDR3 here is CASSGRVPSRDEQFF. The CDR3 DNA sequence: TGTGCCAGCAGTGGGCGGGTTCCCTCGCGGGATGAGCAGTTCTTC. This chain links TRBV28 with TRBJ2-1, with D possibly TRBD2 on 5 matching bases. Between the trimmed V and J ends, which lost 5 bases and 8 bases, there was a span of 19 bases. The CDR3 has 15 amino acids. The V gene's germline CDR1 is MDHEN and CDR2 SYDVKM.

The chain couples TRBV23-1 to TRBJ1-4, with no clear D. TRBV23-1 carries the ORF label, with uncertain function. Trimming took 0 bases from V and 1 from J, leaving 6 bases between them. The CDR3 is 15 residues long. CDR3 DNA: TGCGCCAGCAGTCAATCTTGGGGAACTAATGAAAAACTGTTTTTT. Protein: CASSQSWGTNEKLFF.

This chain joins TRBV7-3 and TRBJ2-7; TRBD2 aligns across 8 bases. Looked up from germline, CDR1 is SGHTA and CDR2 is FQGTGA. This CDR3 is built from 15 residues. V dropped 3 bases and J dropped 2; count of bases not matched to a gene: 6. The DNA of the CDR3 is TGTGCCAGCAGCTTTCGGGCGGGAGGTCCCTACGAGCAGTACTTC. Its protein is CASSFRAGGPYEQYF. Drawing the rest from reference TRBV7-3 and TRBJ2-7, the complete variable domain is GAGVSQTPSNKVTEKGKYVELRCDPISGHTALYWYRQSLGQGPEFLIYFQGTGAADDSGLPNDRFFAVRPEGSVSTLKIQRTERGDSAVYLCASSFRAGGPYEQYFGPGTRLTVT.